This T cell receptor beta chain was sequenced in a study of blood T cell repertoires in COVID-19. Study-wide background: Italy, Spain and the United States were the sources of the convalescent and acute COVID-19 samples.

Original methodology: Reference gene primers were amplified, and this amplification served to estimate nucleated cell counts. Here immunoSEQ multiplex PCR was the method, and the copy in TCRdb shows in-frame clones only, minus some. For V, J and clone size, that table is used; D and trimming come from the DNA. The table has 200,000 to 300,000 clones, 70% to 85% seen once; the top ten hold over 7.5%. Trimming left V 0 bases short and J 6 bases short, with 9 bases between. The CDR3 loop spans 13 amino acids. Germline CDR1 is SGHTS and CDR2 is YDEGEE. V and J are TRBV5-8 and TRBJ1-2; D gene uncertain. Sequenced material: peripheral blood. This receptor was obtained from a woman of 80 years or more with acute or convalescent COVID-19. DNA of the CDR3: TGTGCCAGCAGCTTGGAACCGAGGCATGGCTACACCTTC. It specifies CASSLEPRHGYTF.